These T cell receptor beta chains were read from a single sample in a study of T cells after yellow fever vaccination. TCRdb passed the 5' RACE reads through MiXCR, listing each CDR3 protein once. The table has about 230,000 distinct CDR3 sequences, more than 6.5% seen once. Here the sequenced sample was CD4+ T cells sorted from PBMCs, taken on the day of the yellow fever booster vaccination. The receptor source for this set is a young man who received the YFV17D yellow fever vaccine. Each CDR3 is given without its conserved first and last residue. Some rows mark clone size as missing; the rest say once, few, many or name a class of expanded clone.

len	v_gene	j_gene	abundance	CDR3aa
13	TRBV12-3/TRBV12-4	TRBJ2-7	many	ASSEGLAGSYEQY
10	TRBV29-1	TRBJ2-1	NA	SVATVRTEQF
11	TRBV5-1	TRBJ2-1	NA	ASSRENVHEQF
15	TRBV6-5	TRBJ2-7	NA	ASSTRTSGRANYEQY
13	TRBV14	TRBJ2-3	NA	ASSQDVARKDTQY
13	TRBV3-1	TRBJ2-1	few	ASSHGGLAGKEQF
13	TRBV6-5	TRBJ2-1	NA	ASSYGTPSYNEQF
11	TRBV20-1	TRBJ1-2	NA	SAPTGGNYGYT
14	TRBV7-2	TRBJ2-5	many	ASSFLASGSRETQY
13	TRBV5-1	TRBJ2-5	many	ASSSRTGFGETQY
13	TRBV7-2	TRBJ2-7	NA	ASSSNQAGGNEQY
15	TRBV4-2	TRBJ2-7	many	ASSQPAPGQGSYEQY
13	TRBV3-1	TRBJ2-1	few	ASSQGRLSYNEQF
11	TRBV28	TRBJ2-7	NA	ASTRDQTYEQY
12	TRBV10-3	TRBJ1-6	few	AISAGSGNSPLH
13	TRBV5-5	TRBJ2-7	many	ASSLPGSGRSEQY
11	TRBV30	TRBJ2-7	many	AWGTSGRYEQY
13	TRBV20-1	TRBJ2-7	few	SIQFRQVHAYEQY
16	TRBV5-1	TRBJ2-3	NA	ASSLTGGNGRGTDTQY
15	TRBV6-5	TRBJ2-5	few	ASSSLAGGGSQETQY
13	TRBV28	TRBJ2-1	many	ASSFRDRVFHEQF
15	TRBV6-2/TRBV6-3	TRBJ2-7	NA	ASSSLRGERSSYEQY
14	TRBV16	TRBJ2-5	NA	ASSRPGQGGRENQY
13	TRBV5-5	TRBJ2-1	NA	AISPGTISIDEQF
17	TRBV9	TRBJ2-6	few	ASSPGGGTTESGANVLT